This passage covers 14 T cell receptor beta chains from one sample sequenced in a study of cytomegalovirus exposure and HLA in healthy donors. Primers: 60 Vbeta forward and 13 Jbeta reverse. Measured with immunoSEQ multiplex PCR; TCRdb has only the in-frame clones, and not every one. This table has 190,000 or so clones, over 75% appearing once. The sequencing input was PBMCs. Receptor source: a woman between 45 and 65 years old in good health and CMV-seropositive.

This clone was seen just once. The J gene is TRBJ1-4, the V gene TRBV2; D gene unclear. The germline V and J ends were trimmed by 4 bases and 4 bases, with 7 bases remaining between them. Germline CDR1 and CDR2: SNHLY and FYNNEI. The CDR3 spans 13 residues. In nucleotides, the CDR3 is TGTGCCAGCAGTGGAGGGAATAATGAAAAACTGTTTTTT. As protein: CASSGGNNEKLFF.

The chain combines TRBV30 with TRBJ2-5; 11 bases fit TRBD2. Germline V gives CDR1 GTSNPN, CDR2 SVGIG (reference sequence). J gave up 2 bases and V 8 bases, and 7 bases lay outside the gene matches. The CDR3 spans 14 residues. Here the CDR3 DNA reads TGTGCCCTCCGCGCTAGCGGGGGGCAAGAGACCCAGTACTTC. It encodes CALRASGGQETQYF.

This clone was seen only a few times. The chain combines TRBV14 with TRBJ2-1; 9 nucleotides align to TRBD1. The CDR3 covers 15 residues. CDR1 is SGHDN and CDR2 is FVKESK in the germline V gene. After removal of 3 bases from V and 8 bases from J, the junction contained 8 bases not matched to a gene. CDR3 amino acids: CASSQRTGEIYEQFF. In DNA, the CDR3 is TGTGCCAGCAGCCAGAGGACAGGGGAAATCTATGAGCAGTTCTTC.

The chain employs TRBV7-2 and TRBJ1-2; maybe TRBD1 (5 bases). The V end lost 1 base, the J end lost 2 bases, and 11 bases lay between the germline ends. This CDR3 is 15 amino acids long. The germline V gene has CDR1 SGHTA and CDR2 FQGNSA. The CDR3 DNA is TGTGCCAGCAGCTTAGTTTTCGACAGCAACTATGGCTACACCTTC. Translated: CASSLVFDSNYGYTF.

This chain uses TRBV9 with TRBJ1-3, with 7 nucleotides matching TRBD1. The CDR3 is made up of 16 amino acids. J lost 4 bases, V lost 2 bases, and 9 bases had no gene match. Germline V gene lookup returns CDR1 SGDLS and CDR2 YYNGEE. The CDR3 region is CASSVVPTGSGNTIYF. The CDR3 DNA reads TGTGCCAGCAGCGTCGTGCCGACAGGGTCAGGAAACACCATATATTTT.

The gene calls are TRBV30 and TRBJ1-2; D is unresolved. V shed 3 bases and J shed 7 bases, with 6 bases lying between them. The CDR3 runs 10 residues. Looked up from germline, CDR1 is GTSNPN and CDR2 is SVGIG (reference sequence). Written as DNA, the CDR3 is TGTGCCTGGAGAGTCAGTGGCTACACCTTC. Its translation is CAWRVSGYTF.

This clone was seen only once. V and J are TRBV7-2 and TRBJ1-3; D gene uncertain. The germline V gene has CDR1 SGHTA and CDR2 FQGNSA. The CDR3 is 13 residues long. The V end was cut by 2 bases, the J end by 8 bases, with 10 bases between. CDR3 coding DNA: TGTGCCAGCAGCTTAAGTGGAGCACACACCATATATTTT. Its translation: CASSLSGAHTIYF.

The chain uses TRBV5-1 and TRBJ2-7, with TRBD1 as a possible D gene (5 bases). This CDR3 is 15 amino acids long. Germline V gene sequence: CDR1 SGHRS, CDR2 YFSETQ. Trimming left V 0 bases short and J 6 bases short, with 16 bases between. CDR3 sequence (DNA): TGCGCCAGCAGCTTGGCTTTGGCAGGGTACGGCGAGCAGTACTTC. The encoded protein is CASSLALAGYGEQYF.

The chain has TRBV5-1 and TRBJ1-2; 9 bases align to TRBD1. The CDR3 totals 15 residues. V was pared by 4 bases and J by 7 bases, with 11 bases of the junction left unmatched. Germline loops: CDR1 SGHRS, CDR2 YFSETQ. DNA of the CDR3: TGCGCCAGCAGCGAGGGGGGGGACAGGGCTCCTGGCTACACCTTC. Translated, it gives CASSEGGDRAPGYTF. Full variable domain (rest looked up from reference TRBV5-1 and TRBJ1-2): KAGVTQTPRYLIKTRGQQVTLSCSPISGHRSVSWYQQTPGQGLQFLFEYFSETQRNKGNFPGRFSGRQFSNSRSEMNVSTLELGDSALYLCASSEGGDRAPGYTFGSGTRLTVV.

Concerning this clone: The CDR3 does not close with the conserved phenylalanine or tryptophan, likely indicating a read error. The genes are TRBV2 and TRBJ2-2; D possibly corresponds to TRBD2 (5 bases). V lost 4 bases to trimming and J lost 6 bases, with 9 bases between them. This CDR3 contains 13 residues. The germline V gene encodes CDR1 SNHLY and CDR2 FYNNEI. Written as DNA, the CDR3 is TGTGCCAGCAGTGTTTGGAGGCCCGGGGAGCTGTTTCTT. Protein product: CASSVWRPGELFL.

The gene calls are TRBV6-1 and TRBJ1-3, with TRBD1 as a possible D gene (6 bases). V dropped 3 bases and J dropped 0 bases, with 15 bases sitting between them. Looked up from germline, CDR1 is MNHNS and CDR2 is SASEGT. The CDR3 has 17 amino acids. CDR3 DNA: TGTGCCAGCAGTGAGTCCGGGACACAACACTCTGGAAACACCATATATTTT. This codes for CASSESGTQHSGNTIYF.

V gene TRBV14 combines with J gene TRBJ1-2; TRBD1 agrees at 7 bases. Losses at the gene ends were 4 bases for V and 4 bases for J; bases not matched to a gene: 12. CDR1 and CDR2 (germline): SGHDN, FVKESK. The CDR3 has 16 residues. The CDR3 nucleotides read TGTGCCAGCAGCCTTCCAAGGACAGGAGGGGTCTATGGCTACACCTTC. It encodes CASSLPRTGGVYGYTF.

The rearrangement uses TRBV7-2 and TRBJ2-7, with 8 nucleotides matching TRBD2. The CDR3 has 14 residues. V shed 1 base and J 6 bases; nucleotides not matched to a gene: 5. Per germline, CDR1 SGHTA and CDR2 FQGNSA. The CDR3 here is CASSLVGGASEQYF. The CDR3 nucleotides are TGTGCCAGCAGCTTAGTCGGGGGGGCAAGCGAGCAGTACTTC.

V is TRBV6-5 and J is TRBJ1-2, with unresolved D. Trimming removed 7 bases at V and 4 bases at J, with 10 bases between. The CDR3 is 12 amino acids. Germline assignment: CDR1 MNHEY and CDR2 SVGAGI. CDR3 sequence reads: CASTLDTYGYTF. CDR3 DNA sequence: TGTGCCAGCACTTTAGACACCTATGGCTACACCTTC.